A single sample gave rise to the 10 T cell receptor beta chains below, sequenced in a study of Graves' ophthalmopathy and Graves' hyperthyroidism. RNA transcripts were the template, and TCR beta CDR3 regions were amplified from them. The workflow started with a first-round RT-PCR run with HTBI primers and then moved on to a second-round multiplex PCR. In TCRdb, the multiplex PCR reads were re-called with MiXCR into one record per CDR3 protein. The sample contains about 23,000 distinct CDR3 sequences, around 50% of which appear only once. The sequencing sample was made of peripheral blood. All receptors derive from an adult woman with stable Graves' hyperthyroidism.

V is TRBV10-2 and J is TRBJ1-4; tentatively, D is TRBD1 (5 bases). The CDR3 is 14 residues long. CDR1 and CDR2 (germline): WSHSY, SAAADI. Trimming took 1 base from V and 6 from J, leaving 9 bases between them. The CDR3 sequence is CASSEWGYHEKLFF. Here the CDR3 DNA reads TGCGCCAGCAGTGAGTGGGGGTACCATGAAAAACTGTTTTTT.

By sample fraction, this clonotype is medium-sized. The CDR3 DNA reads as TGTGCCAGCAGCTTAGTATGGGTAAAAAAGACCCAGTACTTC. Residues: CASSLVWVKKTQYF. The chain has TRBV7-2 and TRBJ2-5; D uncertain. Germline V gene data show CDR1 as SGHTA and CDR2 as FQGNSA. The CDR3 consists of 14 residues. V lost 1 base to trimming and J lost 6 bases, with 12 bases between them.

Details on this clonotype: Likely a read error: the CDR3 ends without its conserved phenylalanine or tryptophan. The chain employs TRBV15 and TRBJ2-3, with D hard to call. V was shortened by 4 bases and J by 6 bases, with 11 bases between the two germline ends. Germline assignment: CDR1 LNHNV and CDR2 YYDKDF (reference sequence). The length of the CDR3 is 13 residues. The CDR3 nucleotides read TGTGCCACCAGCAATAGACTCACCGATACGCAGTATCTT. Translated: CATSNRLTDTQYL.

The V call is TRBV7-2, the J call TRBJ1-3; no reliable D call. Trimming left V 5 bases short and J 11 bases short, with 13 bases between. The CDR3 spans 12 residues. Looked up from germline, CDR1 is SGHTA and CDR2 is FQGNSA. As DNA, the CDR3 is TGTGCCAGCAGCCCCATAGCGGGAGCCATATATTTT. This encodes CASSPIAGAIYF. Variable domain in full (rest from reference TRBV7-2 and TRBJ1-3): GAGVSQSPSNKVTEKGKDVELRCDPISGHTALYWYRQSLGQGLEFLIYFQGNSAPDKSGLPSDRFSAERTGGSVSTLTIQRTQQEDSAVYLCASSPIAGAIYFGEGSWLTVV.

This chain connects TRBV7-9 to TRBJ2-7; TRBD2 matches at 11 bases. Per germline, CDR1 SEHNR and CDR2 FQNEAQ (reference sequence). This CDR3 is 15 amino acids long. J gave up 5 bases and V 7 bases, and 10 bases lay outside the gene matches. CDR3 amino acids: CASNLTSGIRNEQYF. CDR3 DNA sequence: TGTGCCAGCAACCTGACTAGCGGGATAAGGAACGAGCAGTACTTC. Together with reference TRBV7-9 and TRBJ2-7, the CDR3 gives the full variable domain: DTGVSQNPRHKITKRGQNVTFRCDPISEHNRLYWYRQTLGQGPEFLTYFQNEAQLEKSRLLSDRFSAERPKGSFSTLEIQRTEQGDSAMYLCASNLTSGIRNEQYFGPGTRLTVT.

In its sample, this clonotype is medium-sized. The CDR3 is CASSFQLFNEQFF. The CDR3 DNA sequence: TGTGCCAGCAGCTTTCAACTCTTCAATGAGCAGTTCTTC. The V call is TRBV7-2, the J call TRBJ2-1; D is unresolved. The CDR3 consists of 13 residues. The V gene lost 3 bases and the J gene lost 6 bases, with 9 bases spanning the gap. Germline V lookup: CDR1 SGHTA, CDR2 FQGNSA.

This clonotype was counted a few times. V gene TRBV7-3 combines with J gene TRBJ2-2, with unresolved D. Germline V gene lookup returns CDR1 SGHTA and CDR2 FQGTGA. CDR3 length equals 14 residues. The V end lost 5 bases, the J end lost 7 bases, and 14 bases lay between the germline ends. The CDR3 is CASSPDSYRGELFF. CDR3 coding DNA: TGTGCCAGCAGCCCAGACTCCTACCGCGGGGAGCTGTTTTTT.

This clonotype appeared many times. DNA for the CDR3: TGTGCCTGGAGTGTCATACGATCTAGCACAGATACGCAGTATTTT. It encodes CAWSVIRSSTDTQYF. This chain links TRBV30 with TRBJ2-3, with D unresolved. Germline assignment: CDR1 GTSNPN and CDR2 SVGIG (reference sequence). V shed 0 bases and J shed 0 bases, with 10 bases lying between them. This CDR3 region has 15 residues.

This clonotype was recorded at least ten times. The chain has TRBV18 and TRBJ2-6; D perhaps matches TRBD1 (6 bases). V was shortened by 2 bases and J by 0 bases, with 11 bases between the two germline ends. Germline lookup yields CDR1 KGHSH and CDR2 LQKENI. The CDR3 spans 17 residues. CDR3 loop: CASSPTGTHSGANVLTF. The CDR3 DNA follows: TGTGCCAGCTCACCAACAGGGACCCACTCTGGGGCCAACGTCCTGACTTTC.

This clonotype is termed medium-sized (0.01 to 0.1%). The J gene is TRBJ2-5, the V gene TRBV20-1; tentative D call: TRBD1 (5 bases). Trimming stripped 3 bases from V and 4 bases from J, with 9 bases between. Germline CDR1 is DFQATT and CDR2 is SNEGSKA (reference sequence). The CDR3 runs to 12 residues. The CDR3 coding sequence is TGCAGTGCTAGCAGGGCGGCAGAGACCCAGTACTTC. Translating it yields CSASRAAETQYF.